These T cell receptor beta chains were read from a single sample in a study of shared clonotypes between healthy human individuals. TCRdb keeps only in-frame clones here, not all; method: immunoSEQ multiplex PCR. The data show 900,000 to 1,200,000 clones, 75% to 85% seen once. Sequenced sample: memory CD4+ T cells from PBMCs. These receptors originate from a man aged 18 to 35 in good health. Some clones in this sample may be carry-over from other donors' samples. Both conserved end residues are part of each CDR3. Fields, in order: CDR3 DNA, CDR3 protein, clone size, V gene, J gene, D gene. The D gene is left open where the match is weak. A row's size may be missing; if present it is once, few, many or a size class.

DNA: TGCGCCAGCAGCTTGGACGGGACTAGCGGAGAGACCCAGTACTTC
CDR3: CASSLDGTSGETQYF
size: few
V: TRBV5-1
J: TRBJ2-5
D: TRBD2

DNA: TGTGCCAGCTCACCAACCGGGACTAGCGGGAGTTACGAGCAGTACTTC
CDR3: CASSPTGTSGSYEQYF
size: NA
V: TRBV18
J: TRBJ2-7
D: TRBD2

DNA: TGCGCCAGCATCGACCGGGACGGCGGCTCAGATACGCAGTATTTT
CDR3: CASIDRDGGSDTQYF
size: NA
V: TRBV10-1
J: TRBJ2-3
D: NA

DNA: TGTGCCATCAGTGCAACGGGAGCCTACGAGCAGTACTTC
CDR3: CAISATGAYEQYF
size: NA
V: TRBV10-3
J: TRBJ2-7
D: NA

DNA: TGTGCCAGCAGTCGCACAGGGGACTATGGCTACACCTTC
CDR3: CASSRTGDYGYTF
size: NA
V: TRBV27
J: TRBJ1-2
D: TRBD1

DNA: TGCAGCGTTGTAGCGCCAGCGGACTACAATGAGCAGTTCTTC
CDR3: CSVVAPADYNEQFF
size: NA
V: TRBV29-1
J: TRBJ2-1
D: NA

DNA: TGTGCCAGCAGTGTAGCTCCCGGTACGCAGTATTTT
CDR3: CASSVAPGTQYF
size: once
V: TRBV2
J: TRBJ2-3
D: NA

DNA: TGTGCCAGCAGTTACTCAGGGGAAAAACTGTTTTTT
CDR3: CASSYSGEKLFF
size: many
V: TRBV6-6
J: TRBJ1-4
D: NA

DNA: TGTGCCAGCTCACCTTCGTTTGGCAGCGACTACACCTTC
CDR3: CASSPSFGSDYTF
size: few
V: TRBV18
J: TRBJ1-2
D: NA

DNA: TGTGCCAGCAGTTTACGGGTAGCGGGAGGGCCCTACAATGAGCAGTTCTTC
CDR3: CASSLRVAGGPYNEQFF
size: NA
V: TRBV28
J: TRBJ2-1
D: TRBD2

DNA: TGTGCCAGCAGTGAAGCTCAGGGCTCCTACGAGCAGTACTTC
CDR3: CASSEAQGSYEQYF
size: NA
V: TRBV2
J: TRBJ2-7
D: NA

DNA: TGCGCCAGCAGCAACACACTAGGAACGTCCTACAATGAGCAGTTCTTC
CDR3: CASSNTLGTSYNEQFF
size: NA
V: TRBV5-1
J: TRBJ2-1
D: NA

DNA: TGTGCCTGGCTGACAGATACGCAGTATTTT
CDR3: CAWLTDTQYF
size: NA
V: TRBV30
J: TRBJ2-3
D: NA

DNA: TGTGCCAGCAGCTCGACAGGGGGCAGGACCGGGGAGCTGTTTTTT
CDR3: CASSSTGGRTGELFF
size: once
V: TRBV5-6
J: TRBJ2-2
D: TRBD1

DNA: TGTGCCAGCAGTGGTGGGAGGGTTACCCCCGGGGAGCTGTTTTTT
CDR3: CASSGGRVTPGELFF
size: once
V: TRBV2
J: TRBJ2-2
D: TRBD2

DNA: TGTGCCAGCAGCTTAGGAAGGGGGACAGAACTCACAGATACGCAGTATTTT
CDR3: CASSLGRGTELTDTQYF
size: NA
V: TRBV11-3
J: TRBJ2-3
D: TRBD1

DNA: TGCGCCAGCAGCCCTCGAGGGAAAAGCAATCAGCCCCAGCATTTT
CDR3: CASSPRGKSNQPQHF
size: few
V: TRBV5-1
J: TRBJ1-5
D: NA

DNA: TGTGCCAGCAGTTTGGCCTGGGGACAGGGGAACACTGAAGCTTTCTTT
CDR3: CASSLAWGQGNTEAFF
size: NA
V: TRBV28
J: TRBJ1-1
D: TRBD1

DNA: TGTGCCAGCGGCAGTTTGGGTGCAACGACCTACGAGCAGTACTTC
CDR3: CASGSLGATTYEQYF
size: NA
V: TRBV6-1
J: TRBJ2-7
D: NA

DNA: TGTGCCATCAGTGACAGGCGGTCTGAGCAGTTCTTC
CDR3: CAISDRRSEQFF
size: few
V: TRBV10-3
J: TRBJ2-1
D: NA

DNA: TGCGCCAGCAGCTTGGCCATGACTAGCGGGAGGGCCTACGAGCAGTACTTC
CDR3: CASSLAMTSGRAYEQYF
size: many
V: TRBV5-1
J: TRBJ2-7
D: TRBD2

DNA: TGTGCCAGCAGCTTAGATGGTGGACTAGCGGGAGCAGAGACCCAGTACTTC
CDR3: CASSLDGGLAGAETQYF
size: once
V: TRBV11-3
J: TRBJ2-5
D: TRBD2

DNA: TGTGCCAGTGTCTTGACAGGGGGTCGTAGCACAGATACGCAGTATTTT
CDR3: CASVLTGGRSTDTQYF
size: few
V: TRBV2
J: TRBJ2-3
D: TRBD1

DNA: TGTGCCATCAGATATCGGGGGGGTTCCTACGAGCAGTACTTC
CDR3: CAIRYRGGSYEQYF
size: NA
V: TRBV10-3
J: TRBJ2-7
D: TRBD2

DNA: TGTGCCAGCATTGGACAGCAATATGGCTACACCTTC
CDR3: CASIGQQYGYTF
size: NA
V: TRBV2
J: TRBJ1-2
D: NA

DNA: TGCGCCAGCAGCTTGTCCACAGATCCGATGAACACTGAAGCTTTCTTT
CDR3: CASSLSTDPMNTEAFF
size: many
V: TRBV5-1
J: TRBJ1-1
D: NA

DNA: TGCGCCAGCAGCTTGACCGGCACCTCGGAGACCCAGTACTTC
CDR3: CASSLTGTSETQYF
size: NA
V: TRBV5-1
J: TRBJ2-5
D: NA

DNA: TGTGCCAGCAGCTACGGCGGGACTAGCTACCTCCCCGGGGAGCTGTTTTTT
CDR3: CASSYGGTSYLPGELFF
size: NA
V: TRBV5-6
J: TRBJ2-2
D: TRBD2

DNA: TGTGCCAGCAGTGCTCAGCGGGACACCCGAGGGAATCAGCCCCAGCATTTT
CDR3: CASSAQRDTRGNQPQHF
size: NA
V: TRBV6-1
J: TRBJ1-5
D: NA

DNA: TGTGCCTGGAGTGTGACAGGGGCCCTCAATCAGCCCCAGCATTTT
CDR3: CAWSVTGALNQPQHF
size: many
V: TRBV30
J: TRBJ1-5
D: TRBD1

DNA: TGTGCCAGCAGCCCTCGGGAGGGACATAATGAAAAACTGTTTTTT
CDR3: CASSPREGHNEKLFF
size: NA
V: TRBV2
J: TRBJ1-4
D: NA

DNA: TGTGCCAGCAGCTCACAGGGGGTAATACCCTACGAGCAGTACTTC
CDR3: CASSSQGVIPYEQYF
size: once
V: TRBV7-2
J: TRBJ2-7
D: TRBD1

DNA: TGTGCCAGCAGTATTAGGATGGGGGAAAAACTGTTTTTT
CDR3: CASSIRMGEKLFF
size: NA
V: TRBV27
J: TRBJ1-4
D: NA

DNA: TGTGCCAGCAGCTTAACGGGACACACCAATGAGCAGTTCTTC
CDR3: CASSLTGHTNEQFF
size: NA
V: TRBV7-3
J: TRBJ2-1
D: NA

DNA: TGCAGCGCCCCGCAGGGGCCGGGCTACACCTTC
CDR3: CSAPQGPGYTF
size: NA
V: TRBV29-1
J: TRBJ1-2
D: NA

DNA: TGTGCCAGCACTTGGAGCGGGACAGCCCAAGAGACCCAGTACTTC
CDR3: CASTWSGTAQETQYF
size: many
V: TRBV9
J: TRBJ2-5
D: NA

DNA: TGTGCCAGCAGCTTCAGAGCCAATCAGCCCCAGCATTTT
CDR3: CASSFRANQPQHF
size: NA
V: TRBV5-5
J: TRBJ1-5
D: NA

DNA: TGTGCCAGCAGTCCGTCGACGGCTCCCTACGAGCAGTACTTC
CDR3: CASSPSTAPYEQYF
size: NA
V: TRBV27
J: TRBJ2-7
D: NA

DNA: TGCGCCAGCAGCCAAAATACAGGGAGGCAAACTGAAGCTTTCTTT
CDR3: CASSQNTGRQTEAFF
size: NA
V: TRBV5-1
J: TRBJ1-1
D: NA

DNA: TGTGCCAGCAGCCTAACCGGGAGGGAGCAGTACTTC
CDR3: CASSLTGREQYF
size: NA
V: TRBV6-1
J: TRBJ2-7
D: TRBD2

DNA: TGTGCCAGCAGCGGGTACACAGATACGCAGTATTTT
CDR3: CASSGYTDTQYF
size: NA
V: TRBV9
J: TRBJ2-3
D: NA

DNA: TGTGCCAGCAGTACCCGGCCCACCACGGCCTTT
CDR3: CASSTRPTTAF
size: few
V: TRBV28
J: TRBJ1-1
D: NA

DNA: TGTGCCAGCAGTCTCGTACTTAGCGGGAGAAGGGTCCTTAGCTCCTACAATGAGCAGTTCTTC
CDR3: CASSLVLSGRRVLSSYNEQFF
size: NA
V: TRBV27
J: TRBJ2-1
D: TRBD2

DNA: TGTGCCAGCAGCTTTTATGGAGTGGGCACCGGGGAGCTGTTTTTT
CDR3: CASSFYGVGTGELFF
size: few
V: TRBV7-2
J: TRBJ2-2
D: NA

DNA: TGTGCCAGCAGGGAAAACTCCTACAATGAGCAGTTCTTC
CDR3: CASRENSYNEQFF
size: NA
V: TRBV6-1
J: TRBJ2-1
D: NA

DNA: TGTGCCACCAGGAGGCGGACCTCTGGAAACACCATATATTTT
CDR3: CATRRRTSGNTIYF
size: NA
V: TRBV15
J: TRBJ1-3
D: NA

DNA: TGTGCTAGTGGCCTGCCGGGCAATGAGCAGTTCTTC
CDR3: CASGLPGNEQFF
size: NA
V: TRBV12-5
J: TRBJ2-1
D: NA

DNA: TGTGCCAGCAGTATCTACAGGGGGCCAAATCAGCCCCAGCATTTT
CDR3: CASSIYRGPNQPQHF
size: NA
V: TRBV27
J: TRBJ1-5
D: TRBD1

DNA: TGTGCCAGCAGCCCGAAGGACAGGCCTAATGAAAAACTGTTTTTT
CDR3: CASSPKDRPNEKLFF
size: NA
V: TRBV4-2
J: TRBJ1-4
D: TRBD1

DNA: TGTGCCAGCAGATACGATACGGGGGACACAGATACGCAGTATTTT
CDR3: CASRYDTGDTDTQYF
size: many
V: TRBV6-1
J: TRBJ2-3
D: NA

DNA: TGTGCCAGTAGTATAAGGGGCAGGGGCACAGATACGCAGTATTTT
CDR3: CASSIRGRGTDTQYF
size: NA
V: TRBV19
J: TRBJ2-3
D: NA

DNA: TGTGCCACCAGCAGAGGGGGACAGGTCCAAGAGACCCAGTACTTC
CDR3: CATSRGGQVQETQYF
size: once
V: TRBV15
J: TRBJ2-5
D: TRBD1

DNA: TGTGCCAGCAGTTCCGGGGTGAATGGCTACACCTTC
CDR3: CASSSGVNGYTF
size: few
V: TRBV28
J: TRBJ1-2
D: NA

DNA: TGTGCCAGCAGTTACGGCCTCCCCGGCTCTGGAAACACCATATATTTT
CDR3: CASSYGLPGSGNTIYF
size: NA
V: TRBV6-5
J: TRBJ1-3
D: NA

DNA: TGTGCCAGCAGTGTTTCGACAGGGGTCGCGTCCGCCATATATTTT
CDR3: CASSVSTGVASAIYF
size: NA
V: TRBV2
J: TRBJ1-3
D: TRBD1

DNA: TGTGCCAGCAGCTTAGGACGGGGGGAGACCCAGTACTTC
CDR3: CASSLGRGETQYF
size: NA
V: TRBV7-3
J: TRBJ2-5
D: NA